These 30 T cell receptor beta chains came from one sample sequenced in a study of cytomegalovirus exposure and HLA in healthy donors (dated by TCRdb to about 2017). The library was obtained by the immunoSEQ multiplex PCR assay. For the multiplex PCR, a mixture combining 60 forward primers for TCR Vbeta segments and 13 reverse primers for TCR Jbeta segments was used. Imported from immuneACCESS, the table was reduced by TCRdb to in-frame sequences with V and J called. These copies leave out some clones; in studies compared against another copy, an unresolved V gene accounts for under half, and the cause of the remainder is not known. This sample lists some 190,000 clones; 70% to 80% were detected once. Around 1.6% of the sample lies in the top ten. The sequencing sample was made of PBMCs. Receptors were obtained from a woman aged 50 to 60 in good health and CMV-seronegative.

The chain uses TRBV4-3 and TRBJ1-6, with D hard to call. Looked up from germline, CDR1 is LGHNA and CDR2 is YSLEER. Trimming shortened V by 3 bases and J by 8 bases, and 11 bases separated the two germline ends. The CDR3 covers 14 residues. CDR3 protein: CASSQSGGHSPLHF. In nucleotides, the CDR3 is TGCGCCAGCAGCCAGTCGGGAGGACATTCACCCCTCCACTTT.

This chain connects TRBV9 to TRBJ2-2; D may be TRBD1 (5 bases). Germline V gene lookup returns CDR1 SGDLS and CDR2 YYNGEE. The CDR3 covers 12 residues. V shed 7 bases and J shed 3 bases, with 7 bases lying between them. The CDR3, as DNA: TGTGCCAGCGCAGGGTACACCGGGGAGCTGTTTTTT. Translating it yields CASAGYTGELFF.

The CDR3 region has the DNA TGTGCCAGCAGTTTCTCAGGGTTGCAGTACTTC. Translation: CASSFSGLQYF. The chain is built from TRBV27 and TRBJ2-7; D may be TRBD1 (5 bases). Germline V gene data show CDR1 as MNHEY and CDR2 as SMNVEV (reference sequence). The length of the CDR3 is 11 residues. V gave up 3 bases and J gave up 9 bases, with 9 bases separating them.

As DNA, the CDR3 is TGTGCCAGCAGCCCTTCGACAGGGTCTGGAAACACCATATATTTT. Translating gives CASSPSTGSGNTIYF. V gene TRBV9 combines with J gene TRBJ1-3, with TRBD1 matching over 7 bases. Germline V gene data show CDR1 as SGDLS and CDR2 as YYNGEE. The CDR3 loop spans 15 amino acids. The V and J ends lost 4 bases and 1 base, in that order; junction bases with no gene match: 5. The full variable domain, rest sourced from reference TRBV9 and TRBJ1-3, is DSGVTQTPKHLITATGQRVTLRCSPRSGDLSVYWYQQSLDQGLQFLIQYYNGEERAKGNILERFSAQQFPDLHSELNLSSLELGDSALYFCASSPSTGSGNTIYFGEGSWLTVV.

The chain joins TRBV7-2 to TRBJ2-1, with D unclear. The CDR3 sequence is 14 residues long. V was trimmed by 5 bases and J by 8 bases, leaving 16 bases between them. Germline CDR1 is SGHTA and CDR2 is FQGNSA. CDR3 loop: CASSRWASDDEQFF. CDR3 nucleotides: TGTGCCAGCAGCCGTTGGGCGTCCGACGATGAGCAGTTCTTC. Full variable domain (outside the CDR3, taken from reference TRBV7-2 and TRBJ2-1): GAGVSQSPSNKVTEKGKDVELRCDPISGHTALYWYRQSLGQGLEFLIYFQGNSAPDKSGLPSDRFSAERTGGSVSTLTIQRTQQEDSAVYLCASSRWASDDEQFFGPGTRLTVL.

The chain recombines TRBV5-1 with TRBJ2-7; 12 bases are a match to TRBD1. The CDR3 sequence is 19 residues long. Germline V gene data show CDR1 as SGHRS and CDR2 as YFSETQ. Unmatched junction bases numbered 14, after V lost 1 base and J lost 3 bases. The CDR3 is CASSLRDRGPVGGDYEQYF. CDR3 DNA: TGCGCCAGCAGCTTGCGGGACAGGGGGCCGGTCGGGGGAGACTACGAGCAGTACTTC.

The chain employs TRBV5-1 and TRBJ2-1; TRBD1 might be the D (6 bases). Trimming removed 2 bases at V and 1 base at J, with 10 bases between. This CDR3 contains 15 residues. The germline CDR1 and CDR2 sequences are SGHRS and YFSETQ. For the CDR3, the DNA is TGCGCCAGCAGCTTAACAGGGACATCCTACAATGAGCAGTTCTTC. Protein: CASSLTGTSYNEQFF.

This clone was counted a few times. The chain recombines TRBV18 with TRBJ2-1, with TRBD2 identical over 9 bases. In germline, CDR1 is KGHSH, CDR2 LQKENI. With 3 bases clipped from V and 8 bases from J, the junction kept 5 bases outside the gene matches. CDR3 length equals 14 residues. This CDR3 reads CASSPGGGAHEQFF. In nucleotides, the CDR3 is TGTGCCAGCTCACCGGGCGGGGGGGCGCATGAGCAGTTCTTC. Using reference TRBV18 and TRBJ2-1 for the parts outside the CDR3, the full variable domain is NAGVMQNPRHLVRRRGQEARLRCSPMKGHSHVYWYRQLPEEGLKFMVYLQKENIIDESGMPKERFSAEFPKEGPSILRIQQVVRGDSAAYFCASSPGGGAHEQFFGPGTRLTVL.

This chain joins TRBV9 and TRBJ2-7; D is possibly TRBD2 (5 bases). Per germline, CDR1 SGDLS and CDR2 YYNGEE. V lost 0 bases and J lost 3, with 13 bases in between. CDR3 length equals 15 residues. The CDR3 nucleotides are TGTGCCAGCAGCGTAGCCTGGGGAGCAGGCTACGAGCAGTACTTC. Translation: CASSVAWGAGYEQYF.

This rearrangement joins TRBV4-2 to TRBJ1-3; D is ambiguous. Trimming stripped 3 bases from V and 4 bases from J, with 10 bases between. Per germline, CDR1 LGHNA and CDR2 YNFKEQ. CDR3 length: 14 residues. This chain's CDR3 is CASSQEPTGNTIYF. CDR3 bases: TGTGCCAGCAGCCAGGAACCGACAGGAAACACCATATATTTT.

This clone appeared a few times. The rearrangement links TRBV11-3 to TRBJ1-1, with TRBD1 matching 8 bases. Germline CDR1 SGHNT, CDR2 YENEEA. This CDR3 contains 13 residues. J gave up 4 bases and V 3 bases, and 1 base lay outside the gene matches. CDR3 amino acids: CASSFRGRTEAFF. The CDR3 DNA reads as TGTGCCAGCAGCTTCAGGGGGCGCACTGAAGCTTTCTTT.

The chain carries TRBV2 and TRBJ2-3; 12 nucleotides agree with TRBD1. Germline CDR1 and CDR2: SNHLY and FYNNEI. CDR3 length: 14 amino acids. The junction had 3 bases not matched to a gene; V was cut back by 8 bases and J by 3 bases. CDR3 sequence: CASGDRGRTDTQYF. CDR3 coding DNA: TGTGCCAGCGGGGACAGGGGGCGGACAGATACGCAGTATTTT.

The V and J genes are TRBV4-1 and TRBJ2-7; 8 nucleotides line up with TRBD1. V gave up 0 bases and J gave up 3 bases; unmatched junction bases: 4. The CDR3 spans 15 residues. CDR1 is MGHRA and CDR2 is YSYEKL in the germline V gene. CDR3 loop: CASSQETGGIYEQYF. The CDR3 DNA reads TGCGCCAGCAGCCAAGAAACAGGGGGTATCTACGAGCAGTACTTC.

The V and J genes are TRBV5-1 and TRBJ1-1; D may be TRBD1 (5 bases). This CDR3 contains 16 residues. The V and J ends lost 3 bases and 0 bases respectively, with 15 bases between them. Germline CDR1 SGHRS, CDR2 YFSETQ. This CDR3 reads CASSYRRGSVNTEAFF. The CDR3 DNA follows: TGCGCCAGCAGCTACCGGAGGGGCTCTGTGAACACTGAAGCTTTCTTT.

The rearrangement uses TRBV29-1 and TRBJ2-1, with D possibly matching TRBD2 (7 bases). With 4 bases removed from V and 0 bases from J, the gap between germline ends came to 16 bases. The germline gives CDR1 SQVTM, CDR2 ANQGSEA. The CDR3 covers 16 residues. The CDR3 protein is CSVALLGGASYNEQFF. As DNA, the CDR3 is TGCAGCGTTGCCCTATTGGGGGGGGCCTCCTACAATGAGCAGTTCTTC.

CDR3: CASRGAYGYTF. CDR3 coding DNA: TGTGCCAGCAGAGGGGCCTATGGCTACACCTTC. The rearrangement joins TRBV2 to TRBJ1-2; possibly TRBD1 for D (5 bases). Trimming pared 6 bases from V and 4 bases from J, leaving 6 bases between. Looked up from germline, CDR1 is SNHLY and CDR2 is FYNNEI. This CDR3 comprises 11 residues.

This chain connects TRBV5-1 to TRBJ2-3, with 8 bases lining up with TRBD2. From germline, CDR1 is SGHRS and CDR2 YFSETQ. V lost 4 bases to trimming and J lost 9 bases; unmatched junction nucleotides: 7. The CDR3 consists of 13 residues. The CDR3 nucleotides are TGCGCCAGCAGCCCGGGAGGGTTAGGAACGCAGTATTTT. Translation: CASSPGGLGTQYF.

The gene calls are TRBV4-1 and TRBJ2-3, with 7 bases fitting TRBD2. CDR1 and CDR2 (germline): MGHRA, YSYEKL. Losses at the gene ends were 2 bases for V and 3 bases for J; bases not matched to a gene: 11. This CDR3 comprises 17 residues. The CDR3 DNA sequence: TGCGCCAGCAGCCAATCCGGAAGAGGGAGGGGTACAGATACGCAGTATTTT. Translated, it gives CASSQSGRGRGTDTQYF.

The rearrangement joins TRBV4-3 to TRBJ2-7, with 7 positions matching TRBD1. The germline CDR1 and CDR2 sequences are LGHNA and YSLEER. V was clipped by 2 bases and J by 3 bases; unmatched bases: 7. CDR3 length equals 15 residues. Here the CDR3 reads CASSQFVGTDYEQYF. The CDR3 DNA sequence: TGCGCCAGCAGCCAATTTGTCGGGACAGACTACGAGCAGTACTTC.

The rearrangement links TRBV28 to TRBJ1-1, with 10 bases aligning to TRBD1. V trimming: 1 base; J trimming: 4 bases; junction bases outside the gene matches: 9. The CDR3 is made up of 17 amino acids. Germline-derived CDR1 and CDR2 are MDHEN and SYDVKM. The CDR3 coding sequence is TGTGCCAGCAGTTTATACTTGACAGGGGGCAGGAGCACTGAAGCTTTCTTT. Translation: CASSLYLTGGRSTEAFF.

This chain connects TRBV5-1 to TRBJ2-1, with TRBD2 matching over 14 bases. The CDR3 is made up of 18 amino acids. CDR1 is SGHRS and CDR2 is YFSETQ in the germline V gene. J lost 6 bases, V lost 3 bases, and 11 bases had no gene match. CDR3 amino acids: CASSSGLAGVGTVNEQFF. For the CDR3, the DNA is TGCGCCAGCAGCTCGGGACTAGCGGGAGTAGGCACGGTCAATGAGCAGTTCTTC.

The chain joins TRBV28 to TRBJ2-7; TRBD2 is a possible D gene (6 bases). The length of the CDR3 is 14 residues. Germline V gene data show CDR1 as MDHEN and CDR2 as SYDVKM. With 6 bases removed from V and 2 bases from J, the gap between germline ends came to 14 bases. DNA for the CDR3: TGTGCCAGCAGGGCGGGGACGGCAGCCTACGAGCAGTACTTC. Its translation: CASRAGTAAYEQYF. The entire variable domain, with the rest obtained from reference TRBV28 and TRBJ2-7, is as follows: DVKVTQSSRYLVKRTGEKVFLECVQDMDHENMFWYRQDPGLGLRLIYFSYDVKMKEKGDIPEGYSVSREKKERFSLILESASTNQTSMYLCASRAGTAAYEQYFGPGTRLTVT.

Written as DNA, the CDR3 is TGTGCCTTCCCAAACTCGGGACTAGGGAGAGTTGGAAACACCATATATTTT. Translated, it gives CAFPNSGLGRVGNTIYF. V gene TRBV30 combines with J gene TRBJ1-3, with D possibly matching TRBD1 (5 bases). The CDR3 totals 17 residues. Germline V gives CDR1 GTSNPN, CDR2 SVGIG (reference sequence). V lost 7 bases and J lost 3, with 25 bases in between.

The chain carries TRBV7-2 and TRBJ1-1, with D tentatively TRBD1 (6 bases). Trimming took off 3 bases at V and 11 bases at J, with 28 bases between the two ends. CDR1 SGHTA and CDR2 FQGNSA come from the germline V gene. The length of the CDR3 is 17 residues. The CDR3 reads CASSFGRGRILFLGAFF. The CDR3 DNA sequence: TGTGCCAGCAGCTTCGGCAGGGGCAGGATCCTTTTCTTGGGGGCTTTCTTT.

CDR3 sequence reads: CATTRAPFGTEAFF. The CDR3 coding sequence is TGTGCCACCACCCGCGCCCCTTTCGGCACTGAAGCTTTCTTT. This chain uses TRBV15 with TRBJ1-1; unclear D gene. Trimming left V 7 bases short and J 4 bases short, with 16 bases between. Per the germline V gene, CDR1 is LNHNV and CDR2 is YYDKDF (reference sequence). The CDR3 sequence is 14 residues long.

The rearrangement links TRBV5-1 to TRBJ1-6, with D maybe TRBD1 (6 bases). The length of the CDR3 is 14 residues. CDR1 SGHRS and CDR2 YFSETQ come from the germline V gene. The V end was cut by 0 bases, the J end by 8 bases, with 9 bases between. The CDR3 sequence: CASSLGQVYSPLHF. CDR3 in DNA: TGCGCCAGCAGCTTGGGACAGGTCTATTCACCCCTCCACTTT.

The chain has TRBV7-2 and TRBJ2-5; 9 positions agree with TRBD1. With V trimmed by 7 bases and J by 5 bases, 5 bases remained unmatched. The V gene's germline CDR1 is SGHTA and CDR2 FQGNSA. This CDR3 spans 13 amino acids. CDR3 DNA sequence: TGTGCCAGCACCGGGGACAGGGTCGAGACCCAGTACTTC. Translated: CASTGDRVETQYF.

This rearrangement joins TRBV4-3 to TRBJ1-2; possibly TRBD1 for D (5 bases). The CDR3 contains 13 residues. V lost 6 bases and J lost 7, with 15 bases in between. Germline CDR1 LGHNA, CDR2 YSLEER. This CDR3 is CASSRQGYGGYTF. The CDR3 DNA follows: TGCGCCAGCAGTCGCCAGGGATACGGTGGCTACACCTTC.

The genes are TRBV6-5 and TRBJ2-3; D gene uncertain. Germline V gene sequence: CDR1 MNHEY, CDR2 SVGAGI. The V and J ends lost 6 bases and 0 bases respectively, with 10 bases between them. CDR3 length: 14 amino acids. The CDR3 DNA is TGTGCCAGCAGCGTACAGCAGAGCACAGATACGCAGTATTTT. It translates to CASSVQQSTDTQYF.

The rearrangement joins TRBV13 to TRBJ2-1, with TRBD2 as a possible D gene (7 bases). Trimming pared 2 bases from V and 8 bases from J, leaving 16 bases between. The CDR3 covers 15 residues. Per germline, CDR1 PRHDT and CDR2 FYEKMQ (reference sequence). This CDR3 is CASSLNGGPKDEQFF. In nucleotides, the CDR3 is TGTGCCAGCAGCTTAAACGGGGGGCCGAAGGATGAGCAGTTCTTC.